A selection of T cell receptor beta chains follows, all from one sample in a study of blood T cell repertoires in COVID-19. Some clones are missing from TCRdb's copy, which holds only in-frame ones; the method was immunoSEQ multiplex PCR. The sample lists about 280,000 clones; 89% were seen once. Sequencing was done on a sample of peripheral blood. The receptor set was obtained from a man aged 50 or older with acute or convalescent COVID-19. The CDR3 runs from the conserved cysteine through the conserved F or W. The D gene is left open where the match is weak.

.,TRBV5-3,TRBJ2-1,CARSLSRDEQFF
TRBD2,TRBV25-1,TRBJ2-2,CASSDPRGGYTGELFF
.,TRBV19,TRBJ1-1,CASSQQVHTEAFF
.,TRBV11-1,TRBJ1-1,CASSSPTGNTEAFF
TRBD1,TRBV29-1,TRBJ1-1,CSVPGQGINTEAFF
TRBD2,TRBV9,TRBJ2-2,CASSVARGWNTGELFF
TRBD1,TRBV29-1,TRBJ1-2,CSVDLQGASYGYTF
.,TRBV5-1,TRBJ1-1,CASSGQPSNTEAFF
.,TRBV28,TRBJ1-3,CASSFEGGGSGNTIYF
TRBD2,TRBV7-8,TRBJ2-7,CASSLERGADYEQYF
.,TRBV12-3/TRBV12-4,TRBJ2-1,CASSWIQGDQQFF
.,TRBV19,TRBJ1-5,CASSILTDSNQPQHF
TRBD1,TRBV9,TRBJ2-3,CASSRQGSGDTQYF
.,TRBV7-2,TRBJ2-4,CASSHPGLNIQYF
.,TRBV12-2,TRBJ2-7,CASRFPGLSYEQYF
.,TRBV29-1,TRBJ2-1,CSVARRVDEQFF
TRBD1,TRBV7-6,TRBJ2-3,CASRRDRVTDTQYF
TRBD1,TRBV30,TRBJ1-5,CAWSVQGGQPQHF
TRBD1,TRBV4-2,TRBJ1-3,CASSSYRGNTIYF
.,TRBV19,TRBJ1-2,CASKGVSGYTF
.,TRBV12-3/TRBV12-4,TRBJ1-1,CASSRRGEAFF
.,TRBV7-2,TRBJ2-1,CASSFGNPRYNEQFF
TRBD1,TRBV30,TRBJ1-3,CAWRDRGVNTIYF
TRBD2,TRBV5-4,TRBJ2-3,CASSFIGTTTDTQYF
.,TRBV27,TRBJ1-5,CASSLSFGFLAQPQHF
TRBD1,TRBV6-5,TRBJ1-2,CASSSDRGSGYGYTF
.,TRBV3-1/TRBV3-2,TRBJ2-1,CASSPPVRWGLYNEQFF
.,TRBV6-1,TRBJ2-3,CASSEVQGSTDTQYF
.,TRBV3-1/TRBV3-2,TRBJ1-1,CASSSMNTEAFF
TRBD1,TRBV19,TRBJ2-7,CATSRRQGGTYEQYF
.,TRBV5-5,TRBJ1-2,CASSRNREMSYGYTF
.,TRBV6-5,TRBJ2-7,CASSLYRVRASEQYF
TRBD1,TRBV18,TRBJ2-3,CASSSGQGADTQYF
TRBD2,TRBV19,TRBJ2-5,CASSPSGTSGGRETQYF
.,TRBV7-3,TRBJ1-2,CASSLTGRVEGHGYTF
.,TRBV15,TRBJ2-3,CATSREFIPDTQYF
TRBD1,TRBV12-3/TRBV12-4,TRBJ2-7,CASVRTGSYEQYF
.,TRBV9,TRBJ1-6,CASSVDMGRSPLHF
.,TRBV5-6,TRBJ1-2,CASSFGQRSYGYTF
TRBD2,TRBV30,TRBJ2-2,CAWSPLGGLASGELFF
.,TRBV19,TRBJ2-5,CASSMRQHQETQYF